These 16 T cell receptor beta chains share one sample of origin, sequenced in a study of blood T cell repertoires in COVID-19. TCRdb's copy holds only in-frame clones and misses some; the assay was immunoSEQ multiplex PCR. The sample lists more than 40,000 clones; around 86% were seen once. Sequenced input: peripheral blood. Source of these receptors: a woman of 80 years or more with acute or convalescent COVID-19.

The chain combines TRBV19 with TRBJ2-5, with a tentative D call TRBD2 (6 bases). V was trimmed by 10 bases and J by 4 bases, leaving 16 bases between them. The CDR3 spans 13 residues. Germline CDR1 LNHDA, CDR2 SQIVND (reference sequence). CDR3 coding DNA: TGTGCCACCCAAGTGGGCGGGGCAGAGACCCAGTACTTC. Translation: CATQVGGAETQYF.

V and J are TRBV5-4 and TRBJ1-2; D is perhaps TRBD1 (6 bases). The germline CDR1 and CDR2 sequences are SGHNT and YYREEE (reference sequence). The CDR3 consists of 14 residues. V was trimmed by 4 bases and J by 5 bases, leaving 15 bases between them. The CDR3, as DNA: TGTGCCAGCAGCCCAGAACAGGGTCCTTATGGCTACACCTTC. The encoded protein is CASSPEQGPYGYTF.

This chain joins TRBV4-2 and TRBJ2-3; TRBD1 matches at 12 bases. The germline gives CDR1 LGHNA, CDR2 YNFKEQ. The CDR3 runs to 15 residues. Trimming removed 2 bases from V and 9 bases from J; junction bases left unmatched: 6. CDR3 sequence reads: CASSQKGTGGWTQYF. CDR3 DNA sequence: TGTGCCAGCAGCCAAAAAGGGACAGGGGGCTGGACGCAGTATTTT.

Regarding this clone: The CDR3 ends on some other residue instead of the conserved phenylalanine or tryptophan, so this is likely a read error. No DNA is shown, since the ends of the CDR3 on it are uncertain; the CDR3 is the one TCRdb lists. The chain couples TRBV10-1 to TRBJ2-7; the table's D call of TRBD2 was not tested on the DNA. The CDR3 has 11 residues if both end residues are counted. Germline assignment: CDR1 WNHNN and CDR2 SYGVQD (reference sequence). The CDR3 spells CASSESRAGES.

This sequence joins TRBV2 and TRBJ1-1, with D possibly matching TRBD1 (5 bases). Germline CDR1 reads SNHLY; CDR2 reads FYNNEI. The V and J ends lost 3 bases and 0 bases respectively, with 8 bases between them. The CDR3 is 14 amino acids. CDR3 residues: CASSDRVVNTEAFF. In nucleotides, the CDR3 is TGTGCCAGCAGTGACAGGGTTGTGAACACTGAAGCTTTCTTT.

The chain recombines TRBV7-9 with TRBJ2-7; possible D gene TRBD1, 5 bases. Trimming shortened V by 6 bases and J by 3 bases, and 15 bases separated the two germline ends. CDR1 and CDR2 from the germline V gene are SEHNR and FQNEAQ (reference sequence). The CDR3 consists of 14 residues. The CDR3 nucleotides read TGTGCCAGCAGGTCAGGTGAGACAGTCTACGAGCAGTACTTC. Translation: CASRSGETVYEQYF.

The rearrangement uses TRBV2 and TRBJ1-2; 8 nucleotides line up with TRBD1. The V gene's germline CDR1 is SNHLY and CDR2 FYNNEI. The CDR3 covers 12 residues. The junction had 2 bases not matched to a gene; V was cut back by 5 bases and J by 6 bases. CDR3 protein: CASSTTGDGYTF. CDR3 coding DNA: TGTGCCAGCAGTACGACAGGGGATGGCTACACCTTC.

The rearrangement links TRBV5-1 to TRBJ1-4, with 7 bases that match TRBD1. The J segment lost 6 bases and the V segment lost 4 bases, leaving 9 bases of the junction unmatched. Per germline, CDR1 SGHRS and CDR2 YFSETQ. The CDR3 spans 15 residues. The CDR3: CASSVLQGTDEKLFF. The DNA of the CDR3 is TGCGCCAGCAGCGTCTTACAGGGGACAGATGAAAAACTGTTTTTT.

CDR3 in DNA: TGTGCCACCGGGGACAGAGGCAATCAGCCCCAGCATTTT. It codes for CATGDRGNQPQHF. This chain connects TRBV10-3 to TRBJ1-5; 7 nucleotides match TRBD1. The junction had 5 bases not matched to a gene; V was cut back by 10 bases and J by 2 bases. This CDR3 contains 13 residues. CDR1 and CDR2 (germline): ENHRY, SYGVKD.

This chain links TRBV9 with TRBJ2-5; D is unresolved. CDR3 length: 13 residues. Trimming shortened V by 0 bases and J by 4 bases, and 7 bases separated the two germline ends. Germline loops: CDR1 SGDLS, CDR2 YYNGEE. Here the CDR3 DNA reads TGTGCCAGCAGCGTAGCGCTAGGAGAGACCCAGTACTTC. Encoded protein: CASSVALGETQYF.

The chain employs TRBV4-1 and TRBJ1-5; 8 nucleotides agree with TRBD1. The CDR3 totals 13 residues. The germline V gene has CDR1 MGHRA and CDR2 YSYEKL. V lost 6 bases to trimming and J lost 7 bases; unmatched junction nucleotides: 5. CDR3 amino acids: CASSPRTGQPQHF. CDR3 DNA sequence: TGCGCCAGCAGTCCGAGGACAGGGCAGCCCCAGCATTTT.

The J gene is TRBJ1-1, the V gene TRBV29-1; 7 nucleotides match TRBD1. The CDR3 contains 12 residues. From germline, CDR1 is SQVTM and CDR2 ANQGSEA. The V segment lost 7 bases and the J segment 0 bases; nucleotides outside the gene matches: 2. The CDR3 DNA is TGCAGCGGGGGACAGATGAACACTGAAGCTTTCTTT. This gives the protein CSGGQMNTEAFF.

The chain recombines TRBV7-8 with TRBJ1-6, with TRBD1 matching 7 bases. The trim removed 5 bases at V and 8 bases at J, leaving 9 bases unmatched. This CDR3 comprises 15 residues. In germline, CDR1 is SGHVS, CDR2 FQNEAQ. The CDR3 region is CASSNGQAAHSPLHF. As DNA, the CDR3 is TGTGCCAGCAGCAACGGACAGGCGGCACATTCACCCCTCCACTTT.

J is TRBJ1-2 and V is TRBV15; 7 bases align to TRBD1. The germline gives CDR1 LNHNV, CDR2 YYDKDF (reference sequence). This CDR3 is built from 18 residues. Germline trimming cut 5 bases from V and 3 bases from J; bases unmatched to any gene: 18. Here the CDR3 DNA reads TGTGCCACCAGCGCCTCATGGGAGGCAGGGGGTACTTACTATGGCTACACCTTC. It yields the protein CATSASWEAGGTYYGYTF.

The chain combines TRBV7-2 with TRBJ1-5, with D hard to call. The length of the CDR3 is 14 residues. CDR1 and CDR2 from the germline V gene are SGHTA and FQGNSA. The V and J ends lost 3 bases and 5 bases respectively, with 11 bases between them. CDR3 protein: CASSLSPGDQPQHF. The CDR3 coding sequence is TGTGCCAGCAGCTTGAGCCCCGGGGATCAGCCCCAGCATTTT.

The gene calls are TRBV6-6 and TRBJ2-3; D is ambiguous. CDR1 is MNHNY, CDR2 SVGAGI, per germline (reference sequence). The V end was cut by 4 bases, the J end by 0 bases, with 11 bases between. The CDR3 length is 15 residues. The CDR3 protein is CASSSQVTSTDTQYF. The CDR3 DNA follows: TGTGCCAGCAGTTCCCAAGTTACTAGCACAGATACGCAGTATTTT.